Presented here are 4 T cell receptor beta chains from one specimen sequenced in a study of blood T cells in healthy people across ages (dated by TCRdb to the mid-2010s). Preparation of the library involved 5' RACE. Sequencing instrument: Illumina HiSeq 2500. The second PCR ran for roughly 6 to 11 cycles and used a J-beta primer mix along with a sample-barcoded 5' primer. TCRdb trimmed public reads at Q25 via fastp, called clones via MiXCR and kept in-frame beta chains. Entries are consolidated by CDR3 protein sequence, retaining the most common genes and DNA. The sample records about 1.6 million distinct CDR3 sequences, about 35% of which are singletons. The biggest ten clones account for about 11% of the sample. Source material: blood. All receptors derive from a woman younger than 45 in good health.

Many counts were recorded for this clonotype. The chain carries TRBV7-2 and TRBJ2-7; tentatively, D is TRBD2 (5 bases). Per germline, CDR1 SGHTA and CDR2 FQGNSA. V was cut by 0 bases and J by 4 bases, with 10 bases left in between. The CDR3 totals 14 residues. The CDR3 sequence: CASSLAGSGYEQYF. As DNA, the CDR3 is TGTGCCAGCAGCTTAGCGGGTTCGGGATACGAGCAGTACTTC.

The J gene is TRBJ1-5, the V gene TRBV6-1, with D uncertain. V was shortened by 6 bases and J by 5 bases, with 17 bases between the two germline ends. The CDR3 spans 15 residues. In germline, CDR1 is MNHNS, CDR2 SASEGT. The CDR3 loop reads CASSVSQAKDQPQHF. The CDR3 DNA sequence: TGTGCCAGCAGCGTGAGTCAAGCAAAGGATCAGCCCCAGCATTTT.

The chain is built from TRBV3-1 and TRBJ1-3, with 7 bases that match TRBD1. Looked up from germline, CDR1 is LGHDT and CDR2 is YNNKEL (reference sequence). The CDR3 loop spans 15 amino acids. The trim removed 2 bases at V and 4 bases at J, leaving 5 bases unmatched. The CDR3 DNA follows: TGTGCCAGCAGCCAACCGGACAGGAAAGGAAACACCATATATTTT. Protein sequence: CASSQPDRKGNTIYF.

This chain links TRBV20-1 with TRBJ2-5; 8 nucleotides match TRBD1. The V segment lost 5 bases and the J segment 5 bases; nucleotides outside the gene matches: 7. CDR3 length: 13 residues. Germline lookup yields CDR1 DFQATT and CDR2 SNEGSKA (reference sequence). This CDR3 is CSAWTGYRETQYF. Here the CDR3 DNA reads TGCAGTGCTTGGACAGGGTATCGGGAGACCCAGTACTTC.